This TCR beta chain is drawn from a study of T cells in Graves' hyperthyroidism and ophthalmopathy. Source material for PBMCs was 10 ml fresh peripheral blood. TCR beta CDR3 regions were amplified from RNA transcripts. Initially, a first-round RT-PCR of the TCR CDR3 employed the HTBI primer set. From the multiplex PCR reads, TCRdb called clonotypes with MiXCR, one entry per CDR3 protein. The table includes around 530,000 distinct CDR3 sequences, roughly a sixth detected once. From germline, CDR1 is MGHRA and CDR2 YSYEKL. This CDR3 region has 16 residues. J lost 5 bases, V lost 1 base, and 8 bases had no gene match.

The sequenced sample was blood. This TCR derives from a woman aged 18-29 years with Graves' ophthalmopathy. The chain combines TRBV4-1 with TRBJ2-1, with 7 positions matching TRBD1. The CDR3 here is CASSQVETGWDNEQFF. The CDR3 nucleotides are TGCGCCAGCAGCCAAGTTGAGACAGGGTGGGACAATGAGCAGTTCTTC.